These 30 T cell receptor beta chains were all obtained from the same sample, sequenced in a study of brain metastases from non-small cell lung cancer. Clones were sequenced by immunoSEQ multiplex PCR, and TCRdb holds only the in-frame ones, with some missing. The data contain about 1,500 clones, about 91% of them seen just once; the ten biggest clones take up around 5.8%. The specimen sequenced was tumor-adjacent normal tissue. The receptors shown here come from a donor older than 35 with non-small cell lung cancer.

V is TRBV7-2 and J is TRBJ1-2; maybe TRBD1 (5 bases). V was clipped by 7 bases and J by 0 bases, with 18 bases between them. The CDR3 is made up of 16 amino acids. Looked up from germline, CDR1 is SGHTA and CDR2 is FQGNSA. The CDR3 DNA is TGTGCCAGCACCCTCGACAGTTTCGTGGCTAACTATGGCTACACCTTC. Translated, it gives CASTLDSFVANYGYTF.

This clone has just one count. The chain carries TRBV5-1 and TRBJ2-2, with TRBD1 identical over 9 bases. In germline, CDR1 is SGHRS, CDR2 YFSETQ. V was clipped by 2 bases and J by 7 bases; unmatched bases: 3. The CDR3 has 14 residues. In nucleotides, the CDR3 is TGCGCCAGCAGCTTTACAGGGGGCATCGGGGAGCTGTTTTTT. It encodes CASSFTGGIGELFF.

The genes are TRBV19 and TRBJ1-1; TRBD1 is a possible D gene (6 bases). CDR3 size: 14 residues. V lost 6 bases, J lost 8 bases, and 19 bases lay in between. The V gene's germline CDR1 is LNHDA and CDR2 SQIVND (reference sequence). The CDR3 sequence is CASSAGRLQGEAFF. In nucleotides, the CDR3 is TGTGCCAGTAGCGCAGGTCGGCTACAGGGAGAAGCTTTCTTT.

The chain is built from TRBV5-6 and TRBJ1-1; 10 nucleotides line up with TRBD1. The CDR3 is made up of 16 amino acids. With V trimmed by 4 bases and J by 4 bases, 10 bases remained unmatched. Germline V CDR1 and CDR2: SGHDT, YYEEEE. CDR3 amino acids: CASSPYPGQGTTEAFF. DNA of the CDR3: TGTGCCAGCAGCCCCTACCCGGGACAGGGGACCACTGAAGCTTTCTTT.

The chain's CDR3 is CASRQRDRGYEQYF. The CDR3 DNA follows: TGTGCCAGCAGACAGAGGGACAGGGGATACGAGCAGTACTTC. J is TRBJ2-7 and V is TRBV28; TRBD1 matches at 10 bases. The CDR3 is 14 amino acids. Germline CDR1 is MDHEN and CDR2 is SYDVKM. V was clipped by 6 bases and J by 4 bases; unmatched bases: 6.

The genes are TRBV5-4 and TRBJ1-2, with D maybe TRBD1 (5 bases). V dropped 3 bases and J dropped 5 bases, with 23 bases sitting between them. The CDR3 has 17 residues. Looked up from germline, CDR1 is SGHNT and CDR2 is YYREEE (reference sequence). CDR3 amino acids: CASSSPAGVGPDYGYTF. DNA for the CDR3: TGTGCCAGCAGCTCCCCGGCGGGGGTCGGTCCGGATTATGGCTACACCTTC.

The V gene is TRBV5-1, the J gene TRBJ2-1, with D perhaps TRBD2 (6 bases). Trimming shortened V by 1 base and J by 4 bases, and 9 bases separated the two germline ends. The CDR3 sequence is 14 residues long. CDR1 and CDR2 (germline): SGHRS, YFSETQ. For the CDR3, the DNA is TGCGCCAGCAGCTTGCCGGGACTTTACAATGAGCAGTTCTTC. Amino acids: CASSLPGLYNEQFF.

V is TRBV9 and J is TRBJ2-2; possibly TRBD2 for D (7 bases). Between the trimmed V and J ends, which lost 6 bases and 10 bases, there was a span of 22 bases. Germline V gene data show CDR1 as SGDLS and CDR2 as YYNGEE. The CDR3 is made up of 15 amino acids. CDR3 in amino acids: CASNRGHSGVVELFF. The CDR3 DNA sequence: TGTGCCAGCAACCGGGGGCACAGCGGGGTGGTGGAGCTGTTTTTT.

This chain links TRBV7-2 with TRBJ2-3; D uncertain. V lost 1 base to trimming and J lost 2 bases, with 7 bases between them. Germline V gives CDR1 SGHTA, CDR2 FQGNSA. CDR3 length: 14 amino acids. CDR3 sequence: CASSLGAFTDTQYF. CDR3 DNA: TGTGCCAGCAGCTTAGGTGCGTTCACAGATACGCAGTATTTT.

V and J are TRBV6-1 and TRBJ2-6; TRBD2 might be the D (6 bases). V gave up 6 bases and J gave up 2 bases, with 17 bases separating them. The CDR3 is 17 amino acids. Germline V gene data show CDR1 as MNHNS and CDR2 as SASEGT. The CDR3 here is CASRESGGTTGANVLTF. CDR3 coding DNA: TGTGCCAGCAGGGAATCCGGGGGAACTACTGGGGCCAACGTCCTGACTTTC.

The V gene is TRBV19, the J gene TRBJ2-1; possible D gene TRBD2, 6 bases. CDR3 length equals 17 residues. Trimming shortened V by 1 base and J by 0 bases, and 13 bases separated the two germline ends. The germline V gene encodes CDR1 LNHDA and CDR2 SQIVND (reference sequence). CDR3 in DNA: TGTGCCAGTAGTATAGTTTCGGGCGGGGCCTCCTACAATGAGCAGTTCTTC. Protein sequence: CASSIVSGGASYNEQFF.

The CDR3 protein is CASGPQAETQYF. The CDR3, as DNA: TGCGCCAGCGGCCCCCAGGCAGAGACCCAGTACTTC. The chain is built from TRBV5-1 and TRBJ2-5, with unresolved D. The CDR3 loop spans 12 amino acids. Between the trimmed V and J ends, which lost 7 bases and 4 bases, there was a span of 11 bases. Germline V gene data show CDR1 as SGHRS and CDR2 as YFSETQ. Variable domain in full (rest from reference TRBV5-1 and TRBJ2-5): KAGVTQTPRYLIKTRGQQVTLSCSPISGHRSVSWYQQTPGQGLQFLFEYFSETQRNKGNFPGRFSGRQFSNSRSEMNVSTLELGDSALYLCASGPQAETQYFGPGTRLLVL.

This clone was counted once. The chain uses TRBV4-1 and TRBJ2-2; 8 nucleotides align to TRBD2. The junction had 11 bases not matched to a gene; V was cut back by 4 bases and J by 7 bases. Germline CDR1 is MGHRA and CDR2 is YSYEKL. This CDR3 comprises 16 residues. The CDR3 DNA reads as TGCGCCAGCAGCCCCTGGCGGGAGGCCAGGGGCGGGGAGCTGTTTTTT. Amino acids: CASSPWREARGGELFF.

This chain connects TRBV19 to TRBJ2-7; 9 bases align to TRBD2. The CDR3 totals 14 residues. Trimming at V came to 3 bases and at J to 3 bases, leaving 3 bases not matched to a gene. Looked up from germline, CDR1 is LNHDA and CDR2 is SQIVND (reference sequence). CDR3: CASSILAGNYEQYF. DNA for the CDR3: TGTGCCAGTAGTATCCTAGCGGGGAACTACGAGCAGTACTTC.

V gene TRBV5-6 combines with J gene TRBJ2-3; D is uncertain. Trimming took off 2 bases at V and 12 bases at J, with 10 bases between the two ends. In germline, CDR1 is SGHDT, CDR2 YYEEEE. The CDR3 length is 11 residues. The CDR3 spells CASSFTGDQYF. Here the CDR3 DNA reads TGTGCCAGCAGCTTCACTGGGGATCAGTATTTT.

CDR3 sequence (DNA): TGTGCCAGCTCCTCGACGGCTACCTACGAGCAGTACTTC. Encoded protein: CASSSTATYEQYF. V is TRBV6-5 and J is TRBJ2-7, with D unresolved. V lost 8 bases, J lost 2 bases, and 13 bases lay in between. Germline V gene data show CDR1 as MNHEY and CDR2 as SVGAGI. CDR3 length: 13 amino acids.

The CDR3 sequence is CASSLVPGPEFNEQFF. CDR3 in DNA: TGTGCCAGCAGCTTGGTACCGGGACCGGAGTTCAATGAGCAGTTCTTC. The chain uses TRBV5-5 and TRBJ2-1, with D perhaps given as TRBD1 or TRBD2 (5 bases each). V lost 0 bases, J lost 6 bases, and 16 bases lay in between. Germline-derived CDR1 and CDR2 are SGHKS and YYEKEE (reference sequence). The CDR3 is 16 residues long.

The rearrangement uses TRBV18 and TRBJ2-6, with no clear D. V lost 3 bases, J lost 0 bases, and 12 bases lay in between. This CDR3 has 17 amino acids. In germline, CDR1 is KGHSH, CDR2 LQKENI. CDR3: CASSPVTSSSGANVLTF. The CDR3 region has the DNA TGTGCCAGCTCACCGGTGACGTCCAGCTCTGGGGCCAACGTCCTGACTTTC.

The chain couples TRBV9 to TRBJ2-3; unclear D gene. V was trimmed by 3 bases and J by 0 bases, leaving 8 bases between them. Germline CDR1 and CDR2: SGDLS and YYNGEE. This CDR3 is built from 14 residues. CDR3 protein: CASSGGSSTDTQYF. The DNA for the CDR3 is TGTGCCAGCAGCGGTGGGTCTAGCACAGATACGCAGTATTTT.

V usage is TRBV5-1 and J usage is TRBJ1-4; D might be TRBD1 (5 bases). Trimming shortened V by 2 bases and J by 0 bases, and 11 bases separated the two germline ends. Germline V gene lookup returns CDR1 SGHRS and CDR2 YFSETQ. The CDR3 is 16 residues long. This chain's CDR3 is CASSLTDSATNEKLFF. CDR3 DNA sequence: TGCGCCAGCAGCTTAACTGACAGTGCAACTAATGAAAAACTGTTTTTT.

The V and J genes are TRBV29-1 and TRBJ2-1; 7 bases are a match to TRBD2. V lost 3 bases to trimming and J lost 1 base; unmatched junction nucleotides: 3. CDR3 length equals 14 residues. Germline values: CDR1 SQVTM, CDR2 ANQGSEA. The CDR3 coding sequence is TGCAGCGTTGATGTGGGAGGGTCCTACAATGAGCAGTTCTTC. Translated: CSVDVGGSYNEQFF.

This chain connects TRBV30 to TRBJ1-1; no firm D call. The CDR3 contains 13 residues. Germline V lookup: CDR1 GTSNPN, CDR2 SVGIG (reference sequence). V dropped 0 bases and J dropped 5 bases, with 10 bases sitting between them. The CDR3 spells CAWSVGPTTEAFF. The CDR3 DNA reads TGTGCCTGGAGTGTCGGCCCTACGACTGAAGCTTTCTTT.

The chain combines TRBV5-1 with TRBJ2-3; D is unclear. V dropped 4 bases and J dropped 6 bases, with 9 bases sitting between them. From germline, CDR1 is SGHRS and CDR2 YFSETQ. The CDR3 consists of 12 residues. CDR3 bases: TGCGCCAGCAGCCCCGACTTGGATACGCAGTATTTT. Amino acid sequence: CASSPDLDTQYF.

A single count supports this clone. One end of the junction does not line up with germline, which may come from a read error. The CDR3, as DNA: TGTGTCAGCAAAAAGGGACAGGCTACCGGGGAGCTGTTTTTT. Translating gives CVSKKGQATGELFF. The chain is built from TRBV2 and TRBJ2-2, with 8 bases lining up with TRBD1. Germline V gene sequence: CDR1 SNHLY, CDR2 FYNNEI. There are 14 residues in the CDR3.

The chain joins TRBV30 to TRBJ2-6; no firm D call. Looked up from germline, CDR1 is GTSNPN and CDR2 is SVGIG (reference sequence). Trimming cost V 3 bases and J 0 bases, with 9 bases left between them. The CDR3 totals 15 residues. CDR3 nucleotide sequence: TGTGCCTGGAGGCTATCCGGCTCTGGGGCCAACGTCCTGACTTTC. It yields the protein CAWRLSGSGANVLTF.

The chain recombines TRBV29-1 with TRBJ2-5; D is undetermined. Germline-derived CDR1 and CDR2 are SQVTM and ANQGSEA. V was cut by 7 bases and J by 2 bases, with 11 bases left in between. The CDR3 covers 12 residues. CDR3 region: CSARQQQETQYF. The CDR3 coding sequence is TGCAGCGCCAGGCAACAGCAAGAGACCCAGTACTTC.

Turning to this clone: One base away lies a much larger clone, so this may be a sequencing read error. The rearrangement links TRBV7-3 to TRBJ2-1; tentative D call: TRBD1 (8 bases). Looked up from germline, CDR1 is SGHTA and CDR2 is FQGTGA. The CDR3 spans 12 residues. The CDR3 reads CVSSGTGTEQFF. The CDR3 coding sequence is TGTGTCAGCAGCGGGACAGGTACTGAGCAGTTCTTC.

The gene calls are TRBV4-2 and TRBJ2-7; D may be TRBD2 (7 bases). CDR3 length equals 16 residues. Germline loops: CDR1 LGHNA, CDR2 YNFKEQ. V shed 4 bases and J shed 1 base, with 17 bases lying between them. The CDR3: CASSRGGWGSSYEQYF. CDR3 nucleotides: TGTGCCAGCAGCCGGGGGGGCTGGGGGTCATCCTACGAGCAGTACTTC.

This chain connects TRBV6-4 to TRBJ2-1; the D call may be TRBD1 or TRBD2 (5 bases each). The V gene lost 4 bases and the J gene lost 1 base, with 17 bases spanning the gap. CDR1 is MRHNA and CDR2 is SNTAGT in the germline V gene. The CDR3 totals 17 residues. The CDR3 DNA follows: TGTGCCAGCAGTGGAATTGGAGGTCAGGGATCCTACAATGAGCAGTTCTTC. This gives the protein CASSGIGGQGSYNEQFF.

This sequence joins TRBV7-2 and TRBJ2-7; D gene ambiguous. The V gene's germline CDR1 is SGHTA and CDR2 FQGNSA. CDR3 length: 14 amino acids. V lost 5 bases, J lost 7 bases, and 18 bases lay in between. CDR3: CASSPGPPAGEQYF. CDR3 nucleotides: TGTGCCAGCAGCCCAGGTCCACCTGCTGGGGAGCAGTACTTC.